The 29 T cell receptor beta chains below all came from one sample that was sequenced in a study of blood T cell dynamics during melanoma immunotherapy. Measured with immunoSEQ multiplex PCR; TCRdb has only the in-frame clones, and not every one. This sample carries several thousand clones, 88% of them seen once, and the ten largest clones take over 2%. Time point noted: week 3, after first cycle of checkpoint inhibitor. Material: blood, obtained from a patient treated with checkpoint blockade. These TCRs come from a human donor with melanoma.

V usage is TRBV4-1 and J usage is TRBJ2-7; maybe TRBD2 (5 bases). CDR1 is MGHRA, CDR2 YSYEKL, per germline. This CDR3 is built from 14 residues. V dropped 5 bases and J dropped 3 bases, with 14 bases sitting between them. The CDR3 sequence is CASSGRLRGYEQYF. The CDR3 region has the DNA TGCGCCAGCAGCGGGAGACTCCGGGGCTACGAGCAGTACTTC.

The gene calls are TRBV7-8 and TRBJ1-4; 7 nucleotides align to TRBD1. Germline V gene data show CDR1 as SGHVS and CDR2 as FQNEAQ. The CDR3 runs 15 residues. J lost 8 bases, V lost 3 bases, and 9 bases had no gene match. As DNA, the CDR3 is TGTGCCAGCAGCTTGGACAGGCAGTCGGAAGAAAAACTGTTTTTT. As protein: CASSLDRQSEEKLFF.

In this sample, this clone turned up once. The chain uses TRBV27 and TRBJ2-7, with TRBD1 matching 9 bases. Per germline, CDR1 MNHEY and CDR2 SMNVEV (reference sequence). CDR3 length equals 13 residues. The ends lost 6 bases at V and 2 bases at J; junction bases unmatched: 2. CDR3 in DNA: TGTGCCAGCAGGCGGACAGGGGCCTACGAGCAGTACTTC. It is translated as CASRRTGAYEQYF.

This sequence joins TRBV25-1 and TRBJ2-5, with TRBD1 matching 8 bases. TRBJ2-7 explains the end of the DNA better; the J call may be wrong. Germline CDR1 and CDR2: MGHDK and SYGVNS. The CDR3 covers 14 residues. The CDR3, as DNA: TGTGCCAGCAGTGAACAGGGGGCGCGCTACGAGCAGTACTTC. It encodes CASSEQGARYEQYF.

The chain is built from TRBV6-5 and TRBJ1-2, with no clear D. The CDR3 length is 13 residues. Germline CDR1 is MNHEY and CDR2 is SVGAGI. V was shortened by 8 bases and J by 8 bases, with 18 bases between the two germline ends. CDR3 in DNA: TGTGCCAGCCAGTTATATCGGGGAGAGGGCTACACCTTC. Its protein product is CASQLYRGEGYTF.

This clone has a single count. This chain uses TRBV15 with TRBJ1-3; no clear D. This CDR3 is built from 16 residues. The V gene lost 0 bases and the J gene lost 9 bases, with 18 bases spanning the gap. Germline-derived CDR1 and CDR2 are LNHNV and YYDKDF (reference sequence). CDR3 sequence (DNA): TGTGCCACCAGCAGAGATACAAGGGTGGGTGTCGGCACCATATATTTT. It is translated as CATSRDTRVGVGTIYF.

CDR3 residues: CASSPPAQGGFKQYF. The CDR3 nucleotides are TGTGCCAGCAGCCCACCGGCTCAGGGAGGATTCAAGCAGTACTTC. The chain is built from TRBV5-8 and TRBJ2-7; D is perhaps TRBD2 (6 bases). Deletions cut 4 bases from V and 8 bases from J, with 22 bases between. The CDR3 totals 15 residues. Germline V CDR1 and CDR2: SGHTS, YDEGEE.

The rearrangement links TRBV4-2 to TRBJ2-2; D perhaps matches TRBD1 (6 bases). Germline CDR1 LGHNA, CDR2 YNFKEQ. This CDR3 region has 13 residues. V was clipped by 0 bases and J by 7 bases, with 6 bases between them. The CDR3 here is CASSQEGGGELFF. CDR3 DNA sequence: TGTGCCAGCAGCCAAGAAGGGGGCGGGGAGCTGTTTTTT.

The chain uses TRBV5-6 and TRBJ2-7, with D perhaps TRBD1 (5 bases). Germline CDR1 reads SGHDT; CDR2 reads YYEEEE. V gave up 2 bases and J gave up 6 bases, with 15 bases separating them. This CDR3 comprises 14 residues. This CDR3 is CASSLGWQGGEQYF. For the CDR3, the DNA is TGTGCCAGCAGCTTAGGTTGGCAGGGTGGCGAGCAGTACTTC.

J is TRBJ1-2 and V is TRBV29-1, with a tentative D call TRBD1 (6 bases). The CDR3 loop spans 17 amino acids. In germline, CDR1 is SQVTM, CDR2 ANQGSEA. V was trimmed by 8 bases and J by 4 bases, leaving 29 bases between them. The CDR3 nucleotides are TGCAGCCTGGGGGGTGGAACAGGGTCCGGGTGGGGCTATGGCTACACCTTC. It is translated as CSLGGGTGSGWGYGYTF.

This clone was detected only once. The chain links TRBV5-6 to TRBJ2-3; TRBD2 aligns across 11 bases. Trimming at V came to 4 bases and at J to 6 bases, leaving 13 bases not matched to a gene. CDR3 length: 17 residues. CDR1 and CDR2 from the germline V gene are SGHDT and YYEEEE. DNA of the CDR3: TGTGCCAGCAGCCCCGGACTAGCGGGCGTGGGCAGGGATACGCAGTATTTT. It encodes CASSPGLAGVGRDTQYF.

This sequence joins TRBV7-9 and TRBJ1-2; TRBD1 is a possible D gene (5 bases). Trimming removed 5 bases at V and 4 bases at J, with 17 bases between. The CDR3 is 15 amino acids. CDR1 is SEHNR, CDR2 FQNEAQ, per germline (reference sequence). As DNA, the CDR3 is TGTGCCAGCAGCCCCGACAGCAAATCAGGCTATGGCTACACCTTC. Translated, it gives CASSPDSKSGYGYTF. The full variable domain, completed using reference TRBV7-9 and TRBJ1-2, is DTGVSQNPRHKITKRGQNVTFRCDPISEHNRLYWYRQTLGQGPEFLTYFQNEAQLEKSRLLSDRFSAERPKGSFSTLEIQRTEQGDSAMYLCASSPDSKSGYGYTFGSGTRLTVV.

The chain combines TRBV27 with TRBJ1-1; a possible D gene is TRBD1 (6 bases). The CDR3 runs 13 residues. Trimming stripped 8 bases from V and 8 bases from J, with 18 bases between. The germline gives CDR1 MNHEY, CDR2 SMNVEV (reference sequence). In DNA form, the CDR3 reads TGTGCCAGCGGCTACAACAGGGTAACGGAAGCTTTCTTT. Its protein product is CASGYNRVTEAFF.

The V and J genes are TRBV7-8 and TRBJ2-7, with 7 bases identical to TRBD1. The CDR3 consists of 11 residues. Trimming at V came to 8 bases and at J to 6 bases, leaving 4 bases not matched to a gene. Germline V gene sequence: CDR1 SGHVS, CDR2 FQNEAQ. The CDR3 region has the DNA TGTGCCAGCCAGGCAGGGGGCGAGCAGTACTTC. Translating it yields CASQAGGEQYF.

The chain has TRBV30 and TRBJ1-1; the match to TRBD1 covers 7 bases. Germline-derived CDR1 and CDR2 are GTSNPN and SVGIG (reference sequence). The V gene end was trimmed by 1 base and the J gene end by 0 bases; junction bases not matched to a gene: 2. The CDR3 extends over 14 amino acids. CDR3 protein: CAWSGGQLNTEAFF. The CDR3 bases are TGTGCCTGGAGTGGGGGACAGCTGAACACTGAAGCTTTCTTT.

The V gene is TRBV5-1, the J gene TRBJ1-4; D possibly corresponds to TRBD1 (5 bases). Germline CDR1 and CDR2: SGHRS and YFSETQ. This CDR3 has 16 residues. Trimming pared 0 bases from V and 7 bases from J, leaving 16 bases between. The DNA for the CDR3 is TGCGCCAGCAGCTTGGGGCTGTTTCAGGGAAGTGAAAAACTGTTTTTT. Its protein product is CASSLGLFQGSEKLFF.

This clone was seen just once. The chain is built from TRBV27 and TRBJ1-3; 7 bases map to TRBD1. V shed 3 bases, J shed 1 base, and the junction held 15 bases outside the gene matches. Germline CDR1 and CDR2: MNHEY and SMNVEV (reference sequence). The CDR3 has 19 residues. The CDR3 loop reads CASSLTGPGQDASGNTIYF. The CDR3 region has the DNA TGTGCCAGCAGTTTGACCGGTCCAGGACAGGATGCTTCTGGAAACACCATATATTTT.

The chain joins TRBV7-9 to TRBJ1-1, with D unresolved. The CDR3 consists of 13 residues. The V and J ends lost 7 bases and 1 base respectively, with 10 bases between them. In germline, CDR1 is SEHNR, CDR2 FQNEAQ (reference sequence). As DNA, the CDR3 is TGTGCCAGCAACCGGATGGGGAACACTGAAGCTTTCTTT. Protein sequence: CASNRMGNTEAFF.

The chain has TRBV7-9 and TRBJ1-1, with TRBD1 matching over 7 bases. The CDR3 is 13 amino acids. V shed 6 bases and J 1 base; nucleotides not matched to a gene: 2. CDR1 SEHNR and CDR2 FQNEAQ come from the germline V gene (reference sequence). The CDR3: CASRDRPNTEAFF. The CDR3 DNA reads TGTGCCAGCAGGGACAGGCCGAACACTGAAGCTTTCTTT.

The chain couples TRBV6-4 to TRBJ2-7; D is unclear. Trimming cost V 8 bases and J 7 bases, with 3 bases left between them. The CDR3 runs to 8 residues. Germline V gene sequence: CDR1 MRHNA, CDR2 SNTAGT. The CDR3 DNA follows: TGTGCCAGCGGGGAGCAGTACTTC. This gives the protein CASGEQYF.

The rearrangement links TRBV27 to TRBJ2-7; TRBD2 matches 12 bases. The CDR3 loop spans 14 amino acids. The J segment lost 4 bases and the V segment lost 6 bases, leaving 4 bases of the junction unmatched. Germline-derived CDR1 and CDR2 are MNHEY and SMNVEV (reference sequence). The CDR3 coding sequence is TGTGCCAGCAGCCTCACTAGCGGGAGGTACGAGCAGTACTTC. This sequence encodes CASSLTSGRYEQYF.

CDR3 sequence reads: CASSEMRESSYEQYF. The CDR3 region has the DNA TGTGCCAGCAGTGAAATGCGCGAATCCTCCTACGAGCAGTACTTC. The chain recombines TRBV2 with TRBJ2-5; D gene uncertain. Judging by the DNA end, TRBJ2-7 fits better; the J call may be wrong. This CDR3 region has 15 residues. Germline V CDR1 and CDR2: SNHLY, FYNNEI.

The gene calls are TRBV23-1 and TRBJ1-4, with D possibly matching TRBD1 (5 bases). TRBV23-1 is flagged as an ORF with uncertain function. V lost 3 bases and J 8 bases, leaving 16 bases between the germline ends. The CDR3 extends over 15 amino acids. CDR3 coding DNA: TGCGCCAGCAGTCACGGCCAGGGCTTCAGGGAAAAACTGTTTTTT. As protein: CASSHGQGFREKLFF.

This clone was seen only once. The chain couples TRBV9 to TRBJ1-1; 9 nucleotides match TRBD1. CDR1 and CDR2 (germline): SGDLS, YYNGEE. J gave up 11 bases and V 2 bases, and 4 bases lay outside the gene matches. The CDR3 contains 12 residues. The CDR3 loop reads CASSVGQGRAFF. In DNA form, the CDR3 reads TGTGCCAGCAGCGTCGGACAGGGGAGGGCTTTCTTT.

In its sample, this clone was seen a few times. The chain is built from TRBV2 and TRBJ1-3; D uncertain. Trimming stripped 5 bases from V and 4 bases from J, with 12 bases between. There are 14 residues in the CDR3. Germline lookup yields CDR1 SNHLY and CDR2 FYNNEI. CDR3 residues: CASSRGGVGNTIYF. For the CDR3, the DNA is TGTGCCAGCAGTCGGGGAGGAGTCGGAAACACCATATATTTT.

The V gene is TRBV19, the J gene TRBJ1-4, with a weak D call TRBD1 (6 bases). The CDR3 loop spans 15 amino acids. Germline V gives CDR1 LNHDA, CDR2 SQIVND (reference sequence). Trimming removed 6 bases from V and 8 bases from J, with 19 bases in between. CDR3 nucleotide sequence: TGTGCCAGTAGAGGAAGGGGGGGTGTAAGCGAAAAACTGTTTTTT. Translation gives CASRGRGGVSEKLFF.

The CDR3 loop is CASRSTGLWGNTIYF. Written as DNA, the CDR3 is TGTGCCAGCAGATCGACAGGGCTGTGGGGAAACACCATATATTTT. The rearrangement joins TRBV28 to TRBJ1-3, with 7 nucleotides matching TRBD1. With 6 bases clipped from V and 4 bases from J, the junction kept 9 bases outside the gene matches. The CDR3 is 15 amino acids. In germline, CDR1 is MDHEN, CDR2 SYDVKM.

This clone occurred once. The chain carries TRBV4-3 and TRBJ2-7; possible D gene TRBD1, 6 bases. Deletions cut 1 base from V and 0 bases from J, with 10 bases between. From germline, CDR1 is LGHNA and CDR2 YSLEER. This CDR3 comprises 15 residues. The CDR3 bases are TGCGCCAGCAGCCAAGTGGTGGGGGCCTCCTACGAGCAGTACTTC. It yields the protein CASSQVVGASYEQYF.

This sequence joins TRBV28 and TRBJ2-6; D not certain. Germline CDR1 reads MDHEN; CDR2 reads SYDVKM. Trimming left V 6 bases short and J 1 base short, with 10 bases between. There are 15 residues in the CDR3. CDR3 residues: CASSSQGSGANVLTF. DNA of the CDR3: TGTGCCAGCAGCTCGCAAGGGTCTGGGGCCAACGTCCTGACTTTC.